The T cell receptor (beta chain) under discussion was sequenced for a study of spatial heterogeneity in lung cancer. TCRdb passed the 5' RACE reads through MiXCR, listing each CDR3 protein once. The data contain under 75,000 distinct CDR3 sequences, 8% to 9.5% of them singletons. Regarding time point: blood at routine non-recurrence follow-up after resection. Material for sequencing was whole RNA from tumor, nontumor lung or frozen PBMC, left unsorted. This clonotype was recorded at least ten times. V lost 1 base to trimming and J lost 2 bases, with 11 bases between them. This CDR3 comprises 15 residues. Germline CDR1 is LGHNA and CDR2 is YNFKEQ.

The starting material was PBMCs, obtained at follow-up. The sequence was obtained from a female donor with early-stage non-small cell lung cancer. The rearrangement joins TRBV4-2 to TRBJ1-1; D is uncertain. CDR3 bases: TGTGCCAGCAGCCAAGGATCAGTCTCCAACACTGAAGCTTTCTTT. Protein product: CASSQGSVSNTEAFF.